The 29 T cell receptor beta chains presented below share a single source sample, sequenced in a study of OX40 agonist ivuxolimab in advanced cancers. Profiling relied on immunoSEQ multiplex PCR, and the TCRdb table lists in-frame clones only, not all of them. The sample gives 65,000 to 100,000 clones, around 94% of which show up once; roughly 9.8% is in the top ten. The sample here was CD4+ or CD8+ T cells sorted from blood, taken in a trial of the OX40 agonist ivuxolimab. The receptors here all came from an adult with an advanced solid tumor such as melanoma, head and neck, liver or kidney cancer.

This chain connects TRBV7-7 to TRBJ2-1, with 9 bases aligning to TRBD2. Germline CDR1 reads SSHAT; CDR2 reads FNYEAQ (reference sequence). This CDR3 contains 15 residues. Trimming removed 1 base from V and 6 bases from J; junction bases left unmatched: 4. The CDR3 DNA is TGTGCCAGCAGCTTAGTGCCTAGCGGGATCAATGAGCAGTTCTTC. Its protein is CASSLVPSGINEQFF.

In this sample, this clone turned up once. The gene calls are TRBV27 and TRBJ1-1; D is perhaps TRBD1 (6 bases). Trimming removed 5 bases at V and 7 bases at J, with 20 bases between. Germline CDR1 is MNHEY and CDR2 is SMNVEV (reference sequence). The CDR3 is 15 amino acids. Written as DNA, the CDR3 is TGTGCCAGCAGTGGCTTTGACCGGGACACCGGTGAAGCTTTCTTT. Its translation: CASSGFDRDTGEAFF.

The V call is TRBV9, the J call TRBJ2-5, with D perhaps TRBD1 (6 bases). The CDR3 is made up of 15 amino acids. Germline V gene lookup returns CDR1 SGDLS and CDR2 YYNGEE. Trimming cost V 1 base and J 2 bases, with 12 bases left between them. The CDR3: CASSVFRTAQETQYF. CDR3 nucleotide sequence: TGTGCCAGCAGCGTATTTCGGACAGCACAAGAGACCCAGTACTTC.

V gene TRBV14 combines with J gene TRBJ2-7; D may be TRBD1 or TRBD2 (5 bases each). This CDR3 has 15 residues. Per the germline V gene, CDR1 is SGHDN and CDR2 is FVKESK. Trimming left V 0 bases short and J 9 bases short, with 18 bases between. Here the CDR3 reads CASSQDSQGVHGQYF. The CDR3 bases are TGTGCCAGCAGCCAAGATTCGCAGGGAGTACATGGGCAGTACTTC.

This chain uses TRBV4-1 with TRBJ1-2; no clear D. The length of the CDR3 is 16 residues. The germline gives CDR1 MGHRA, CDR2 YSYEKL. V was pared by 1 base and J by 2 bases, with 14 bases between. The CDR3 nucleotides read TGCGCCAGCAGCCAAGTCTCGCCGGGAGGGAACTATGGCTACACCTTC. Encoded protein: CASSQVSPGGNYGYTF.

The chain uses TRBV4-1 and TRBJ2-4, with 8 bases aligning to TRBD2. The junction had 4 bases not matched to a gene; V was cut back by 1 base and J by 8 bases. Germline V CDR1 and CDR2: MGHRA, YSYEKL. This CDR3 has 14 residues. The CDR3: CASSQAGGVDIQYF. As DNA, the CDR3 is TGCGCCAGCAGCCAAGCCGGGGGGGTGGACATTCAGTACTTC.

The chain recombines TRBV2 with TRBJ1-5, with 7 bases matching TRBD1. J lost 2 bases, V lost 8 bases, and 9 bases had no gene match. Germline CDR1 reads SNHLY; CDR2 reads FYNNEI. The CDR3 is 15 residues long. The CDR3 DNA follows: TGTGCCAGCGAGACAGGGATCGGCGGCAATCAGCCCCAGCATTTT. It translates to CASETGIGGNQPQHF.

The J gene is TRBJ2-3, the V gene TRBV7-9; no firm D call. Trimming took 1 base from V and 4 from J, leaving 15 bases between them. Looked up from germline, CDR1 is SEHNR and CDR2 is FQNEAQ (reference sequence). CDR3 length: 16 amino acids. CDR3 loop: CASSLVFERLADTQYF. The CDR3 nucleotides read TGTGCCAGCAGCTTAGTCTTTGAGCGACTCGCAGATACGCAGTATTTT.

The gene calls are TRBV2 and TRBJ2-5; D is perhaps TRBD1 (5 bases). This CDR3 comprises 13 residues. Trimming took 6 bases from V and 5 from J, leaving 13 bases between them. Germline V gene data show CDR1 as SNHLY and CDR2 as FYNNEI. CDR3 sequence: CASRPYPGETQYF. The CDR3 region has the DNA TGTGCCAGCAGACCCTATCCAGGGGAGACCCAGTACTTC.

This clone was seen just once. The chain uses TRBV6-5 and TRBJ2-7; 8 nucleotides line up with TRBD2. The ends lost 8 bases at V and 4 bases at J; junction bases unmatched: 10. Germline loops: CDR1 MNHEY, CDR2 SVGAGI. The CDR3 consists of 14 residues. CDR3 sequence reads: CASSLRGGTYEQYF. The CDR3 DNA reads TGTGCCAGCTCCCTTCGGGGGGGCACTTACGAGCAGTACTTC.

The J gene is TRBJ1-5, the V gene TRBV5-6, with unresolved D. CDR3 length equals 15 residues. Germline assignment: CDR1 SGHDT and CDR2 YYEEEE. V dropped 4 bases and J dropped 3 bases, with 14 bases sitting between them. The CDR3 protein is CASSARADPNQPQHF. In DNA, the CDR3 is TGTGCCAGCAGCGCCCGTGCGGACCCCAATCAGCCCCAGCATTTT.

The J gene is TRBJ2-1, the V gene TRBV27; D is ambiguous. V was cut by 2 bases and J by 3 bases, with 5 bases left in between. The CDR3 sequence is 13 residues long. The germline V gene encodes CDR1 MNHEY and CDR2 SMNVEV (reference sequence). DNA of the CDR3: TGTGCCAGCAGTTTACATTACTACAATGAGCAGTTCTTC. Translation gives CASSLHYYNEQFF.

The CDR3 DNA is TGCGCCAGCAGCCCGACACAGCAGGGCCATGAGCAGTTCTTC. Residues: CASSPTQQGHEQFF. The chain joins TRBV4-3 to TRBJ2-1; tentatively, D is TRBD1 (5 bases). Trimming took 4 bases from V and 8 from J, leaving 15 bases between them. The CDR3 runs to 14 residues. Germline-derived CDR1 and CDR2 are LGHNA and YSLEER.

V usage is TRBV9 and J usage is TRBJ2-1, with 9 bases matching TRBD2. This CDR3 is 16 amino acids long. Looked up from germline, CDR1 is SGDLS and CDR2 is YYNGEE. J was trimmed by 8 bases and V by 3 bases; bases with no gene match: 12. The CDR3 sequence: CASSGGLALGVHEQFF. The CDR3 bases are TGTGCCAGCAGCGGGGGACTAGCCTTGGGTGTCCATGAGCAGTTCTTC.

The V call is TRBV28, the J call TRBJ2-2; D is unclear. V was trimmed by 4 bases and J by 3 bases, leaving 9 bases between them. CDR3 length equals 14 residues. Germline V lookup: CDR1 MDHEN, CDR2 SYDVKM. CDR3 sequence reads: CASSSLGDTGELFF. The DNA for the CDR3 is TGTGCCAGCAGTTCCCTTGGTGACACCGGGGAGCTGTTTTTT. The full variable domain, rest sourced from reference TRBV28 and TRBJ2-2, is DVKVTQSSRYLVKRTGEKVFLECVQDMDHENMFWYRQDPGLGLRLIYFSYDVKMKEKGDIPEGYSVSREKKERFSLILESASTNQTSMYLCASSSLGDTGELFFGEGSRLTVL.

This clone showed up just once. The chain joins TRBV7-3 to TRBJ2-1; D might be TRBD2 (5 bases). Between the trimmed V and J ends, which lost 0 bases and 3 bases, there was a span of 9 bases. Germline V gene data show CDR1 as SGHTA and CDR2 as FQGTGA. The CDR3 covers 15 residues. CDR3 DNA sequence: TGTGCCAGCAGCTTAACGGACTCTCGCTACAATGAGCAGTTCTTC. Translated, it gives CASSLTDSRYNEQFF.

The chain recombines TRBV5-4 with TRBJ1-1; possible D gene TRBD1, 6 bases. Germline CDR1 is SGHNT and CDR2 is YYREEE (reference sequence). V was clipped by 2 bases and J by 4 bases, with 12 bases between them. The CDR3 spans 14 residues. The CDR3 region has the DNA TGTGCCAGCAGCTTCACCAAGGGGGGCACTGAAGCTTTCTTT. Protein: CASSFTKGGTEAFF.

The chain couples TRBV27 to TRBJ2-7; D call uncertain. CDR1 MNHEY and CDR2 SMNVEV come from the germline V gene (reference sequence). The CDR3 totals 16 residues. Trimming left V 0 bases short and J 4 bases short, with 16 bases between. This CDR3 is CASSLSMAAPGYEQYF. The CDR3 region has the DNA TGTGCCAGCAGTTTATCGATGGCGGCTCCTGGGTACGAGCAGTACTTC.

The CDR3 loop is CASSFSAYDYEQYF. In nucleotides, the CDR3 is TGTGCCAGCAGTTTCTCAGCCTATGACTACGAGCAGTACTTC. V gene TRBV27 combines with J gene TRBJ2-7; no clear D. Trimming stripped 3 bases from V and 3 bases from J, with 12 bases between. The CDR3 is made up of 14 amino acids. Germline V gives CDR1 MNHEY, CDR2 SMNVEV (reference sequence).

This chain connects TRBV6-5 to TRBJ2-7; TRBD1 aligns across 9 bases. This CDR3 has 15 amino acids. With 4 bases clipped from V and 3 bases from J, the junction kept 7 bases outside the gene matches. CDR1 and CDR2 (germline): MNHEY, SVGAGI. Written as DNA, the CDR3 is TGTGCCAGCAGTTCTCGAGGGACAGGGATCTACGAGCAGTACTTC. Translating gives CASSSRGTGIYEQYF.

This chain connects TRBV15 to TRBJ2-3, with D possibly matching TRBD1 (6 bases). This CDR3 is built from 17 residues. The germline V and J ends were trimmed by 0 bases and 1 base, with 14 bases remaining between them. The germline CDR1 and CDR2 sequences are LNHNV and YYDKDF (reference sequence). CDR3 residues: CATSRDEMTGRTDTQYF. CDR3 sequence (DNA): TGTGCCACCAGCAGAGACGAGATGACAGGACGCACAGATACGCAGTATTTT.

The V and J genes are TRBV27 and TRBJ2-3, with D uncertain. Germline CDR1 is MNHEY and CDR2 is SMNVEV (reference sequence). This CDR3 contains 14 residues. Trimming shortened V by 6 bases and J by 1 base, and 11 bases separated the two germline ends. The DNA for the CDR3 is TGTGCCAGCAGCGGCCTAATGGGCACAGATACGCAGTATTTT. It translates to CASSGLMGTDTQYF.

The chain links TRBV9 to TRBJ1-1, with D possibly matching TRBD1 (5 bases). The V end was cut by 4 bases, the J end by 5 bases, with 18 bases between. The germline gives CDR1 SGDLS, CDR2 YYNGEE. This CDR3 spans 15 amino acids. CDR3 in amino acids: CASSPPASGGTEAFF. The CDR3 nucleotides read TGTGCCAGCAGCCCGCCCGCCTCCGGGGGAACTGAAGCTTTCTTT.

V usage is TRBV1 and J usage is TRBJ2-4; the D call of TRBD2 is as the table states it, not checked on the DNA. TRBV1 is a pseudogene. The length of the CDR3 is 19 residues. CDR3 DNA sequence: TGCACCAGCAGCTCCCTAGGGACTAGCGGGAGATGGGTCAAAAACATTCAGTACTTC. It is translated as CTSSSLGTSGRWVKNIQYF.

V gene TRBV13 combines with J gene TRBJ2-1, with 10 bases that match TRBD2. The CDR3 is 17 residues long. V dropped 2 bases and J dropped 8; count of bases not matched to a gene: 12. Looked up from germline, CDR1 is PRHDT and CDR2 is FYEKMQ (reference sequence). The CDR3 sequence is CASSLSPMASGSHEQFF. As DNA, the CDR3 is TGTGCCAGCAGCTTAAGCCCCATGGCTAGCGGGAGCCATGAGCAGTTCTTC.

The V and J genes are TRBV4-1 and TRBJ2-2; D is possibly TRBD1 or TRBD2 (6 bases each). The CDR3 sequence is 16 residues long. The germline V gene encodes CDR1 MGHRA and CDR2 YSYEKL. The V end was cut by 1 base, the J end by 4 bases, with 13 bases between. The CDR3 coding sequence is TGCGCCAGCAGCCAAGTATCGGGGGCAAGCACCGGGGAGCTGTTTTTT. Encoded protein: CASSQVSGASTGELFF.

The chain uses TRBV28 and TRBJ2-7, with 7 nucleotides matching TRBD1. CDR3 size: 16 residues. With 4 bases clipped from V and 0 bases from J, the junction kept 9 bases outside the gene matches. The germline CDR1 and CDR2 sequences are MDHEN and SYDVKM. CDR3 loop: CASSSLTGWASYEQYF. As DNA, the CDR3 is TGTGCCAGCAGTTCACTGACAGGGTGGGCCTCCTACGAGCAGTACTTC.

V gene TRBV10-3 combines with J gene TRBJ2-1; 7 nucleotides agree with TRBD2. The CDR3 runs to 14 residues. The V gene end was trimmed by 6 bases and the J gene end by 8 bases; junction bases not matched to a gene: 10. Germline CDR1 is ENHRY and CDR2 is SYGVKD. The CDR3 DNA sequence: TGTGCCATCAGACCTAGCGGCAATCGGGATGAGCAGTTCTTC. Protein: CAIRPSGNRDEQFF.

The V call is TRBV28, the J call TRBJ1-2; no clear D gene. This CDR3 contains 14 residues. CDR1 is MDHEN and CDR2 is SYDVKM in the germline V gene. V shed 6 bases and J shed 4 bases, with 15 bases lying between them. The CDR3 DNA follows: TGTGCCAGCAGCCAACCGGCCTCGTTCTATGGCTACACCTTC. This codes for CASSQPASFYGYTF.